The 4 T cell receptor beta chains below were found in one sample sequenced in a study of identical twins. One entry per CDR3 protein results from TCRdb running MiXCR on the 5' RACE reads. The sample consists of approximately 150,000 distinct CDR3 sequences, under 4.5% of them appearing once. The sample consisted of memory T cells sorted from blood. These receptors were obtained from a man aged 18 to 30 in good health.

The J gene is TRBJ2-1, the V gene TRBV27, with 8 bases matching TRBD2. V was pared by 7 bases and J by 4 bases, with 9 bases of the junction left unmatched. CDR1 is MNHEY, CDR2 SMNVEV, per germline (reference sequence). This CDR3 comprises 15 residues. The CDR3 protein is CASTHGTGGYNEQFF. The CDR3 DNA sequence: TGTGCCAGCACCCACGGGACGGGGGGGTACAATGAGCAGTTCTTC.

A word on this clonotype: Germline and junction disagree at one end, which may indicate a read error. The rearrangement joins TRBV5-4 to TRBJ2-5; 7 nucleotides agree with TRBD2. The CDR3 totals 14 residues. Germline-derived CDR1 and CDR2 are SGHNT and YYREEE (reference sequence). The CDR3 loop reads CACSLLAGEETQYF. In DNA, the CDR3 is TGTGCCTGCAGCTTGCTTGCGGGAGAAGAGACCCAGTACTTC.

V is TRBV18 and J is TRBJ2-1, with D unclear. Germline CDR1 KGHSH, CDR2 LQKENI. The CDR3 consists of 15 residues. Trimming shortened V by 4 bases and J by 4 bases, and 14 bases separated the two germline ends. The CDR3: CASSLTLSPYNEQFF. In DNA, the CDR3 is TGTGCCAGCTCACTAACGTTGTCCCCTTACAATGAGCAGTTCTTC.

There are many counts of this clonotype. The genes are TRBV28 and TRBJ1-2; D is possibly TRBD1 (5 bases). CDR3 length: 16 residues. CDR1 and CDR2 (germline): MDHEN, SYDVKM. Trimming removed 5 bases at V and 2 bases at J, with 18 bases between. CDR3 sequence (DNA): TGTGCCAGCAGTCCCCCCCGGGACCCCAGGAACTATGGCTACACCTTC. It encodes CASSPPRDPRNYGYTF.